This TCR beta chain stems from a study of read filtering for tumor transcriptome and immune sequencing. Study overall: Per sample, TCR-region reads ranged about 4 to 11 million by IR-seq, 85 to 1273 by RNA-seq. Study-wide results and caveats: RNA-seq captured clonotypes less deeply and reliably than IR-seq.

This clonotype was detected once. The antigen is unknown. A far larger clone lies a single base away; this is likely a read error. This library used 300 to 500 ng RNA and molecular barcoded adaptors spanning alpha/delta and beta/gamma chains. From the reads, TCRdb called clonotypes with MiXCR, one entry per CDR3 protein. Of around 20,000 distinct CDR3 sequences in the sample, approximately 20% were seen once. The sample was a population of CD138-negative cells sorted from bone marrow. The clonotype originates from a donor at least 40 years old with multiple myeloma.

This CDR3 is CASSLRTQEYLSYNEQFF. CDR3 bases: TGTGCCAGCAGCTTACGTACACAGGAATATCTCTCCTACAATGAGCAGTTCTTC. The rearrangement joins TRBV7-2 to TRBJ2-1; D perhaps matches TRBD1 (5 bases). The CDR3 runs 18 residues. V lost 2 bases to trimming and J lost 0 bases, with 17 bases between them. Germline V gives CDR1 SGHTA, CDR2 FQGNSA.